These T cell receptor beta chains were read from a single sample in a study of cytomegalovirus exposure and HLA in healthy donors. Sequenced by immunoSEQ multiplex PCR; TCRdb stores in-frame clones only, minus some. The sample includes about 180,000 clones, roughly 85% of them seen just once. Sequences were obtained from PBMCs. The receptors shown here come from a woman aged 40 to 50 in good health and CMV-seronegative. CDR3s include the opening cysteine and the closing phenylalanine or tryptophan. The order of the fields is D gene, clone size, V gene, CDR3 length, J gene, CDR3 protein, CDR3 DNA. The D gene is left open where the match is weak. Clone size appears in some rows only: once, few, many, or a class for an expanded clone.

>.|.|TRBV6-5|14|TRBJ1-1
CASSYLGGNTEAFF
TGTGCCAGCAGTTACCTGGGGGGGAACACTGAAGCTTTCTTT
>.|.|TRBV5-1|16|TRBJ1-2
CASSLETNPQSYGYTF
TGCGCCAGCAGCTTGGAGACAAACCCTCAATCCTATGGCTACACCTTC
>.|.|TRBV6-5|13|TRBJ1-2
CASRPQGLLGYTF
TGTGCCAGCAGGCCCCAGGGACTTCTCGGCTACACCTTC
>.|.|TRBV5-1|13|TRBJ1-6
CASSQTGYSPLHF
TGCGCCAGCAGCCAAACAGGGTATTCACCCCTCCACTTT
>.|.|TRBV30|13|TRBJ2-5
CAWSVQYRETQYF
TGTGCCTGGAGTGTACAGTATCGGGAGACCCAGTACTTC
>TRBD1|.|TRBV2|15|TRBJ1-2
CASSRLRQGSWGYTF
TGTGCCAGCAGCCGCCTCCGACAGGGGAGTTGGGGCTACACCTTC
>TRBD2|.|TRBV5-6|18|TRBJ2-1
CASSSYSSGGLSYNEQFF
TGTGCCAGCAGCTCCTACTCTAGCGGGGGTCTCTCCTACAATGAGCAGTTCTTC
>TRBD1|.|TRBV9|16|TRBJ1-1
CASSVGAGGYGTEAFF
TGTGCCAGCAGCGTAGGGGCAGGGGGCTATGGCACTGAAGCTTTCTTT
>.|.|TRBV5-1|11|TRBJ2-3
CASSPGDTQYF
TGCGCCAGCAGCCCGGGAGATACGCAGTATTTT
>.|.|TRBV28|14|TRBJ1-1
CASSLRGENTEAFF
TGTGCCAGCAGTTTAAGGGGTGAGAACACTGAAGCTTTCTTT
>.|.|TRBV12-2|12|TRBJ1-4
CASRYLLGQPYF
TGTGCAAGTCGCTACCTCTTGGGCCAGCCGTATTTT
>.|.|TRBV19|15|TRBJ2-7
CASSIAGRTGREQYF
TGTGCCAGTAGTATAGCGGGCCGTACAGGGCGCGAGCAGTACTTC
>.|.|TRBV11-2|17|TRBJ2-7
CASSVQPGAQAPWEQYF
TGTGCCAGCAGCGTACAGCCAGGGGCTCAGGCTCCCTGGGAGCAGTACTTC
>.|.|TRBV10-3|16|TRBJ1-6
CAISESGGAENSPLHF
TGTGCCATCAGTGAGTCGGGGGGGGCGGAAAATTCACCCCTCCACTTT
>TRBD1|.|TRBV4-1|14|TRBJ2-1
CASSLRDRGREQFF
TGCGCCAGCAGCCTACGGGACAGGGGTCGTGAGCAGTTCTTC
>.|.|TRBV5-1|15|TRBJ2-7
CASSLIEGTGGEQYF
TGCGCCAGCAGCTTGATTGAGGGAACGGGTGGCGAGCAGTACTTC
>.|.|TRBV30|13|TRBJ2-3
CAWSGGGLGTQYF
TGTGCCTGGAGTGGAGGGGGATTAGGTACGCAGTATTTT
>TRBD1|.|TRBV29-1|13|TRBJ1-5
CSIRQGWDQPQHF
TGCAGCATCAGACAGGGTTGGGATCAGCCCCAGCATTTT
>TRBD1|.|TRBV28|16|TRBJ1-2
CASSWDRGRRDYGYTF
TGTGCCAGCAGTTGGGACAGGGGGCGCCGTGACTATGGCTACACCTTC
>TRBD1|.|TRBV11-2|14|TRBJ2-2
CARTQGARTGELFF
TGTGCCAGGACGCAGGGGGCACGGACCGGGGAGCTGTTTTTT
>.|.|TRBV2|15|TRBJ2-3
CASSGDGRSADTQYF
TGTGCCAGCTCTGGGGACGGGAGATCTGCAGATACGCAGTATTTT
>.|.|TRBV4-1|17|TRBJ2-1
CASSQAFAGAGHNEQFF
TGCGCCAGCAGCCAAGCTTTTGCGGGGGCCGGCCACAATGAGCAGTTCTTC
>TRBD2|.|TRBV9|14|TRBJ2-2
CASSPGLETGELFF
TGTGCCAGCAGCCCGGGACTAGAAACCGGGGAGCTGTTTTTT
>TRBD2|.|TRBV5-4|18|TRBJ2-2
CASSSLEGLAGYTGELFF
TGTGCCAGCAGCTCCCTGGAAGGGCTAGCGGGATACACCGGGGAGCTGTTTTTT
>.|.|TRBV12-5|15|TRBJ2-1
CASGFSGFSYNEQFF
TGTGCTAGTGGTTTCTCCGGGTTCTCCTACAATGAGCAGTTCTTC
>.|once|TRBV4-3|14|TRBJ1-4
CASSPLAGYEKLFF
TGCGCCAGCAGCCCCCTGGCAGGGTATGAAAAACTGTTTTTT
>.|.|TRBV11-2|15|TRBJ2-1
CASSSTGTVYNEQFF
TGTGCCAGCAGCTCTACAGGTACCGTCTACAATGAGCAGTTCTTC
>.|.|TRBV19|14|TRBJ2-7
CASSKTGQSYEQYF
TGTGCCAGTAGTAAAACAGGTCAATCCTACGAGCAGTACTTC
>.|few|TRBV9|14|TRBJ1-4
CASSEMDSNEKLFF
TGTGCCAGCAGCGAGATGGACAGTAATGAAAAACTGTTTTTT
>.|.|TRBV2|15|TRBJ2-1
CASSPWGSEYNEQFF
TGTGCCAGCAGCCCTTGGGGTAGCGAGTACAATGAGCAGTTCTTC
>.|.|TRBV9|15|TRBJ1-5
CASSVDGGSNQPQHF
TGTGCCAGCAGCGTGGACGGGGGTAGCAATCAGCCCCAGCATTTT
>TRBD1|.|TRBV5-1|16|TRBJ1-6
CASSFRTGGRNSPLHF
TGCGCCAGCAGCTTCAGGACAGGGGGCAGGAATTCACCCCTCCACTTT
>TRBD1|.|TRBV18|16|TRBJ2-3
CASSPEVQGGTDTQYF
TGTGCCAGCTCGCCCGAGGTACAGGGGGGCACAGATACGCAGTATTTT
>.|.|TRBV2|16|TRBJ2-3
CASTTTGEPSTDTQYF
TGTGCCAGCACCACCACCGGGGAGCCTAGCACAGATACGCAGTATTTT
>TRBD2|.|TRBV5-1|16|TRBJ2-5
CASSLGPGGGKETQYF
TGCGCCAGCAGCTTGGGCCCTGGGGGGGGGAAAGAGACCCAGTACTTC
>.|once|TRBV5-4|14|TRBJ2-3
CASSLGHATDTQYF
TGTGCCAGCAGCTTGGGACACGCCACAGATACGCAGTATTTT
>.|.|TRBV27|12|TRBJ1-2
CASRTGNYGYTF
TGTGCCAGCCGTACAGGGAACTATGGCTACACCTTC
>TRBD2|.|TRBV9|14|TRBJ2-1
CATKEAGAYNEQFF
TGTGCCACCAAGGAGGCGGGAGCCTACAATGAGCAGTTCTTC
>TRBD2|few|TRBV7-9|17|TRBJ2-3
CASSPAGLAGVTDTQYF
TGTGCCAGCAGCCCGGCGGGGCTAGCGGGGGTCACAGATACGCAGTATTTT
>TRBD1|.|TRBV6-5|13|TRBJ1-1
CASIQGTGKKAFF
TGTGCCAGCATTCAAGGGACAGGAAAAAAAGCTTTCTTT
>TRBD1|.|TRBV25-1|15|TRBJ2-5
CASSESDRYQETQYF
TGTGCCAGCAGTGAATCGGACAGGTACCAAGAGACCCAGTACTTC
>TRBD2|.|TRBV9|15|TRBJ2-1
CASSILAGVDNEQFF
TGTGCCAGCAGCATACTAGCGGGAGTAGACAATGAGCAGTTCTTC
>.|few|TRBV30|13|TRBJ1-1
CAWSVIRGEVDFF
TGTGCCTGGAGTGTAATCAGGGGCGAGGTTGATTTCTTT
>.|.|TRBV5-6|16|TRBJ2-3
CASSLRGLGSTDTQYF
TGTGCCAGCAGCTTGCGGGGGTTAGGTAGCACAGATACGCAGTATTTT
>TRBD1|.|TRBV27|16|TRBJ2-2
CASRLVGQGGSGELFF
TGTGCCAGCAGACTGGTCGGACAGGGGGGTTCCGGGGAGCTGTTTTTT
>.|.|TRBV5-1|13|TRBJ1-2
CASRQGQIYGYTF
TGCGCCAGCAGACAAGGACAGATCTATGGCTACACCTTC
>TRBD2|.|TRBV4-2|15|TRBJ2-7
CASSQLDSGSYEQYF
TGTGCCAGCAGCCAATTGGATAGCGGGAGCTACGAGCAGTACTTC
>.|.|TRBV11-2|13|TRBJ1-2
CASSLKPQGSYTF
TGTGCCAGCAGCTTAAAACCCCAGGGTAGCTACACCTTC
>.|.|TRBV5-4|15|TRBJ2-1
CASSLEAKGRCEQFF
TGTGCCAGCAGCTTGGAGGCCAAGGGGAGGTGTGAGCAGTTCTTC
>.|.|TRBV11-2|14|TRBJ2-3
CASSLTSRRDTQYF
TGTGCCAGCAGCTTAACCTCCCGGAGGGATACGCAGTATTTT
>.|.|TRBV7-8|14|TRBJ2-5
CASSRDLKQETQYF
TGTGCCAGCAGCCGGGACTTGAAGCAAGAGACCCAGTACTTC
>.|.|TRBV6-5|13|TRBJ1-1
CASRFGKNTEAFF
TGTGCCAGCAGATTCGGGAAAAACACTGAAGCTTTCTTT
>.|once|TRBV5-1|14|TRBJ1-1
CASRGLNREAEAFF
TGCGCCAGCAGAGGGTTGAACAGGGAAGCTGAAGCTTTCTTT
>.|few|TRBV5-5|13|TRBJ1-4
CASSFGFREKLFF
TGTGCCAGCAGCTTCGGGTTTCGCGAAAAACTGTTTTTT
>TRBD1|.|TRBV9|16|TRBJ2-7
CASSERKTGGVYEQYF
TGTGCCAGCAGCGAGAGAAAGACAGGGGGCGTCTACGAGCAGTACTTC
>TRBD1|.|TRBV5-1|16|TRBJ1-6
CASSLAGTVRNSPLHF
TGCGCCAGCAGCTTGGCCGGGACAGTAAGAAATTCACCCCTCCACTTT
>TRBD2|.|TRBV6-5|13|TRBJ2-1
CASTSGGIREQFF
TGTGCCAGCACCTCGGGGGGGATCCGGGAGCAGTTCTTC
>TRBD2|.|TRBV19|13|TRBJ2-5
CASSNGGGETQYF
TGTGCCAGTAGTAACGGGGGAGGGGAGACCCAGTACTTC
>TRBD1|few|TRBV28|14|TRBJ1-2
CASRTTGSNYGYTF
TGTGCCAGCAGGACGACAGGGTCTAACTATGGCTACACCTTC